What follows are 16 T cell receptor beta chains derived from one specimen sequenced in a study of T cells in Graves' hyperthyroidism and ophthalmopathy. TCR beta CDR3 regions were amplified from RNA. The TCR CDR3 was amplified in a first-round RT-PCR using the HTBI primer set. TCRdb fed the multiplex PCR reads into MiXCR, producing one record per CDR3 protein. The profile covers more than 500,000 distinct CDR3 sequences, with 40% to 55% appearing a single time and around a fifth taken by the ten largest. The sample was peripheral blood or thyroid tissue (not recorded which). The receptors stem from an adult woman with Graves' disease, either hyperthyroidism or ophthalmopathy (not recorded which).

J is TRBJ1-3 and V is TRBV29-1, with D maybe TRBD1 (6 bases). The CDR3 is 12 residues long. The germline V gene has CDR1 SQVTM and CDR2 ANQGSEA. Trimming left V 8 bases short and J 0 bases short, with 8 bases between. CDR3 sequence (DNA): TGCAGCTTAGGGGGCTCTGGAAACACCATATATTTT. Translated: CSLGGSGNTIYF.

The chain couples TRBV7-9 to TRBJ2-7; 10 bases match TRBD2. From germline, CDR1 is SEHNR and CDR2 FQNEAQ (reference sequence). J gave up 0 bases and V 7 bases, and 9 bases lay outside the gene matches. The CDR3 length is 16 residues. The CDR3 DNA follows: TGTGCCAGCATATCTCTCGGGACTAGCGACTCCTACGAGCAGTACTTC. Its translation: CASISLGTSDSYEQYF. Filled out from reference TRBV7-9 and TRBJ2-7, the complete variable domain reads DTGVSQNPRHKITKRGQNVTFRCDPISEHNRLYWYRQTLGQGPEFLTYFQNEAQLEKSRLLSDRFSAERPKGSFSTLEIQRTEQGDSAMYLCASISLGTSDSYEQYFGPGTRLTVT.

At least ten counts were recorded for this clonotype. CDR3 sequence reads: CASSAPDGATVPMNTEAFF. The CDR3 bases are TGTGCCAGCAGTGCCCCGGATGGGGCGACAGTCCCTATGAACACTGAAGCTTTCTTT. J is TRBJ1-1 and V is TRBV25-1, with D perhaps matching TRBD1 (5 bases). This CDR3 comprises 19 residues. The ends were cut back, 4 bases at V and 0 bases at J, with 24 bases in the middle. Per the germline V gene, CDR1 is MGHDK and CDR2 is SYGVNS. The full variable domain, its missing parts supplied by reference TRBV25-1 and TRBJ1-1, is EADIYQTPRYLVIGTGKKITLECSQTMGHDKMYWYQQDPGMELHLIHYSYGVNSTEKGDLSSESTVSRIRTEHFPLTLESARPSHTSQYLCASSAPDGATVPMNTEAFFGQGTRLTVV.

The V call is TRBV7-7, the J call TRBJ2-7; possibly TRBD2 for D (5 bases). This CDR3 has 12 amino acids. The germline CDR1 and CDR2 sequences are SSHAT and FNYEAQ (reference sequence). CDR3 nucleotide sequence: TGTGCTAGAGCTGGGTCTGAGGGCGAGCAGTACTTC. The encoded protein is CARAGSEGEQYF. Full variable domain (remainder filled in from reference TRBV7-7 and TRBJ2-7): GAGVSQSPRYKVTKRGQDVTLRCDPISSHATLYWYQQALGQGPEFLTYFNYEAQPDKSGLPSDRFSAERPEGSISTLTIQRTEQRDSAMYRCARAGSEGEQYFGPGTRLTVT.

This clonotype was recorded only once. The rearrangement joins TRBV29-1 to TRBJ2-7, with 8 bases that match TRBD1. The CDR3 is made up of 13 amino acids. Germline V gene data show CDR1 as SQVTM and CDR2 as ANQGSEA. The V segment lost 6 bases and the J segment 3 bases; nucleotides outside the gene matches: 7. This CDR3 reads CSVQPTGDYEQYF. In DNA form, the CDR3 reads TGCAGCGTCCAGCCGACAGGGGACTACGAGCAGTACTTC.

The chain employs TRBV4-2 and TRBJ1-6; no clear D. Germline values: CDR1 LGHNA, CDR2 YNFKEQ. The length of the CDR3 is 14 residues. With 3 bases removed from V and 6 bases from J, the gap between germline ends came to 9 bases. In DNA, the CDR3 is TGTGCCAGCAGCCACCTTGGGGTTAATTCACCCCTCCACTTT. It codes for CASSHLGVNSPLHF.

The chain employs TRBV7-2 and TRBJ1-6; D possibly corresponds to TRBD1 (6 bases). Looked up from germline, CDR1 is SGHTA and CDR2 is FQGNSA. The ends were cut back, 5 bases at V and 9 bases at J, with 14 bases in the middle. The CDR3 contains 14 residues. In DNA form, the CDR3 reads TGTGCCAGCAGCCCAGGGGCCGGTACTTCACCCCTCCACTTT. Translated: CASSPGAGTSPLHF.

The rearrangement links TRBV10-3 to TRBJ1-1; D uncertain. Germline V gene data show CDR1 as ENHRY and CDR2 as SYGVKD. V was shortened by 7 bases and J by 5 bases, with 8 bases between the two germline ends. This CDR3 is 11 amino acids long. The CDR3 loop reads CAITAGTEAFF. DNA for the CDR3: TGTGCCATCACTGCGGGGACTGAAGCTTTCTTT.

The chain recombines TRBV7-2 with TRBJ2-7; 12 bases are a match to TRBD1. Germline-derived CDR1 and CDR2 are SGHTA and FQGNSA. The CDR3 covers 14 residues. Unmatched junction bases numbered 10, after V lost 8 bases and J lost 8 bases. CDR3 amino acids: CASRRRDRGPKQYF. In DNA form, the CDR3 reads TGTGCCAGCCGACGCCGGGACAGGGGGCCGAAGCAGTACTTC.

At least ten counts were recorded for this clonotype. V gene TRBV5-1 combines with J gene TRBJ1-6, with D tentatively TRBD1 (6 bases). Per germline, CDR1 SGHRS and CDR2 YFSETQ. V was clipped by 4 bases and J by 9 bases, with 17 bases between them. The CDR3 extends over 15 amino acids. CDR3 nucleotide sequence: TGCGCCAGCAGCCTGACGGAGGGGGAAGGTTCACCCCTCCACTTT. Its translation: CASSLTEGEGSPLHF.

This clonotype was seen repeatedly, ten times or more. The chain employs TRBV5-5 and TRBJ1-1; no clear D. CDR3 length: 16 amino acids. Per the germline V gene, CDR1 is SGHKS and CDR2 is YYEKEE (reference sequence). Trimming cost V 3 bases and J 5 bases, with 20 bases left between them. CDR3 loop: CASSSLDLLMVTEAFF. In DNA form, the CDR3 reads TGTGCCAGCAGCTCGCTAGATTTACTCATGGTAACTGAAGCTTTCTTT.

This clonotype has more than one count but fewer than ten. The chain uses TRBV7-2 and TRBJ2-7; possibly TRBD1 for D (5 bases). The CDR3 covers 15 residues. Germline CDR1 is SGHTA and CDR2 is FQGNSA. Trimming shortened V by 8 bases and J by 6 bases, and 23 bases separated the two germline ends. CDR3 loop: CASRARPSREGEQYF. The CDR3 nucleotides are TGTGCCAGCCGCGCCCGCCCATCCAGGGAAGGCGAGCAGTACTTC.

As to this clonotype: Because it lacks the conserved phenylalanine or tryptophan at the end, this CDR3 is likely a read error. The limits of the CDR3 on the DNA are not certain, so only TCRdb's listed CDR3 is given. The J gene is TRBJ1-4, the V gene TRBV7-9; TRBD1 is the table's D call and was not checked against the DNA. The germline gives CDR1 SEHNR, CDR2 FQNEAQ (reference sequence). Including both end residues, the CDR3 is 12 amino acids long. CDR3: CASSRDRASTLY.

The gene calls are TRBV2 and TRBJ1-2; 8 bases line up with TRBD1. Germline CDR1 SNHLY, CDR2 FYNNEI. The CDR3 is made up of 14 amino acids. With V trimmed by 5 bases and J by 4 bases, 6 bases remained unmatched. The CDR3 DNA reads TGTGCCAGCAGTCCCCGGGACAGGCTCTATGGCTACACCTTC. It codes for CASSPRDRLYGYTF.

The chain links TRBV5-1 to TRBJ1-4; the D gene is possibly TRBD1 (6 bases). The length of the CDR3 is 14 residues. CDR1 is SGHRS and CDR2 is YFSETQ in the germline V gene. Trimming removed 3 bases at V and 8 bases at J, with 14 bases between. The CDR3 DNA reads TGCGCCAGCAGCTCAGGGGCAGGGCAGGAAAAACTGTTTTTT. The encoded protein is CASSSGAGQEKLFF. Using reference TRBV5-1 and TRBJ1-4 for the parts outside the CDR3, the full variable domain is KAGVTQTPRYLIKTRGQQVTLSCSPISGHRSVSWYQQTPGQGLQFLFEYFSETQRNKGNFPGRFSGRQFSNSRSEMNVSTLELGDSALYLCASSSGAGQEKLFFGSGTQLSVL.

The chain couples TRBV13 to TRBJ2-6, with 8 nucleotides matching TRBD1. Germline V gives CDR1 PRHDT, CDR2 FYEKMQ (reference sequence). The V segment lost 0 bases and the J segment 12 bases; nucleotides outside the gene matches: 7. CDR3 length: 15 amino acids. The CDR3: CASSLGPGGSPVLTF. The CDR3 nucleotides read TGTGCCAGCAGCTTAGGGCCAGGGGGCTCTCCCGTCCTGACTTTC.